This passage covers 23 T cell receptor beta chains from one sample sequenced in a study of shared clonotypes between healthy human individuals. Terminally differentiated effector memory CD45RA+ cells were left out of the naive CD8 fraction, which was CD45RO-negative and positively selected for CCR7. Assay used: immunoSEQ multiplex PCR; TCRdb lists only in-frame clones, some missing. This table holds roughly 890,000 clones, about 91% found once. Sequencing was carried out using naive CD8+ T cells sorted from blood. These receptor sequences come from a man aged 30 to 39 in good health.

This clone was seen only a few times. The rearrangement joins TRBV7-8 to TRBJ2-7; D is unresolved. This CDR3 has 13 residues. Trimming shortened V by 8 bases and J by 2 bases, and 13 bases separated the two germline ends. CDR1 is SGHVS and CDR2 is FQNEAQ in the germline V gene. Here the CDR3 reads CASLRGSTYEQYF. CDR3 nucleotide sequence: TGTGCCAGCCTAAGAGGCAGCACCTACGAGCAGTACTTC.

The V and J genes are TRBV19 and TRBJ2-3; 13 bases align to TRBD2. The CDR3 loop spans 19 amino acids. The ends lost 4 bases at V and 1 base at J; junction bases unmatched: 11. Germline V CDR1 and CDR2: LNHDA, SQIVND (reference sequence). The CDR3 nucleotides are TGTGCCAGTAGTAAGATGACTAGCGGGAGGAGAATGGGCACAGATACGCAGTATTTT. Protein: CASSKMTSGRRMGTDTQYF. The whole variable domain, filled in from reference TRBV19 and TRBJ2-3, reads DGGITQSPKYLFRKEGQNVTLSCEQNLNHDAMYWYRQDPGQGLRLIYYSQIVNDFQKGDIAEGYSVSREKKESFPLTVTSAQKNPTAFYLCASSKMTSGRRMGTDTQYFGPGTRLTVL.

The chain has TRBV5-1 and TRBJ2-7, with D perhaps given as TRBD1 or TRBD2 (5 bases each). Germline V CDR1 and CDR2: SGHRS, YFSETQ. The CDR3 covers 13 residues. V was clipped by 1 base and J by 5 bases, with 10 bases between them. CDR3 residues: CASSLSGTNEQYF. DNA for the CDR3: TGCGCCAGCAGCTTGTCAGGGACGAACGAGCAGTACTTC.

V gene TRBV4-1 combines with J gene TRBJ2-1, with a tentative D call TRBD1 (6 bases). The germline gives CDR1 MGHRA, CDR2 YSYEKL. This CDR3 has 16 amino acids. V lost 0 bases, J lost 0 bases, and 9 bases lay in between. This CDR3 is CASSQDADSSYNEQFF. The CDR3 nucleotides read TGCGCCAGCAGCCAAGACGCGGACAGCTCCTACAATGAGCAGTTCTTC.

The genes are TRBV7-6 and TRBJ2-5, with 14 bases identical to TRBD2. V trimming: 3 bases; J trimming: 5 bases; junction bases outside the gene matches: 5. The CDR3 runs to 16 residues. Germline CDR1 is SGHVS and CDR2 is FNYEAQ. This CDR3 is CASSFSGLAGEETQYF. The CDR3 DNA follows: TGTGCCAGCAGCTTCTCGGGACTAGCGGGAGAGGAGACCCAGTACTTC.

The chain combines TRBV9 with TRBJ1-2; 10 positions match TRBD1. The CDR3 is 15 amino acids. Unmatched junction bases numbered 9, after V lost 3 bases and J lost 7 bases. Germline V gene data show CDR1 as SGDLS and CDR2 as YYNGEE. CDR3 sequence reads: CASSASRTGGSGYTF. The CDR3 DNA follows: TGTGCCAGCAGCGCCTCGAGGACAGGGGGAAGTGGCTACACCTTC.

This chain links TRBV7-8 with TRBJ2-1, with TRBD1 matching 8 bases. J was trimmed by 1 base and V by 4 bases; bases with no gene match: 9. The germline V gene has CDR1 SGHVS and CDR2 FQNEAQ. The CDR3 covers 17 residues. CDR3 region: CASSSTRDRLSYNEQFF. The CDR3, as DNA: TGTGCCAGCAGCTCAACCCGGGACAGGCTTTCCTACAATGAGCAGTTCTTC.

The genes are TRBV7-2 and TRBJ2-2; 8 nucleotides match TRBD1. Germline V CDR1 and CDR2: SGHTA, FQGNSA. Trimming at V came to 1 base and at J to 13 bases, leaving 8 bases not matched to a gene. There are 14 residues in the CDR3. DNA for the CDR3: TGTGCCAGCAGCTTAGGCGGACAGGGTAAAGGGCTGTTTTTT. Encoded protein: CASSLGGQGKGLFF.

V is TRBV6-6 and J is TRBJ2-1; 9 bases align to TRBD2. CDR3 length equals 16 residues. J gave up 6 bases and V 0 bases, and 6 bases lay outside the gene matches. CDR1 is MNHNY, CDR2 SVGAGI, per germline (reference sequence). This chain's CDR3 is CASSYSREGLGNEQFF. The CDR3 DNA sequence: TGTGCCAGCAGTTACTCGCGGGAGGGCCTGGGCAATGAGCAGTTCTTC.

To note about this clone: Distinct nucleotide sequences in the sample also encode this CDR3. The rearrangement uses TRBV7-2 and TRBJ2-7; D call uncertain. The CDR3 loop spans 12 amino acids. The germline V gene encodes CDR1 SGHTA and CDR2 FQGNSA. V gave up 3 bases and J gave up 1 base, with 4 bases separating them. In DNA, the CDR3 is TGTGCCAGCAGCTTGGGATCCTACGAGCAGTACTTC. Amino acid sequence: CASSLGSYEQYF.

Points on this clone: Being one base from a much bigger clone, this may be a read error. Other DNA sequences of this sample code for an identical CDR3. The chain uses TRBV28 and TRBJ2-7; D is unresolved. The CDR3 consists of 11 residues. Deletions cut 5 bases from V and 3 bases from J, with 5 bases between. Per germline, CDR1 MDHEN and CDR2 SYDVKM. This CDR3 reads CASSQNYEQYF. Written as DNA, the CDR3 is TGTGCCAGCAGTCAAAACTACGAGCAGTACTTC.

This clone was seen a single time. The chain joins TRBV7-8 to TRBJ1-2; a weak D match, TRBD1 (6 bases). V was trimmed by 5 bases and J by 0 bases, leaving 16 bases between them. This CDR3 is 16 amino acids long. The germline gives CDR1 SGHVS, CDR2 FQNEAQ. The CDR3 nucleotides read TGTGCCAGCAGCGCCCGATGGGGGCCGGCTAACTATGGCTACACCTTC. Translated: CASSARWGPANYGYTF.

This clone has a handful of counts. This chain uses TRBV13 with TRBJ1-1; D gene ambiguous. Germline V lookup: CDR1 PRHDT, CDR2 FYEKMQ (reference sequence). Trimming took off 5 bases at V and 3 bases at J, with 13 bases between the two ends. There are 14 residues in the CDR3. CDR3: CASSTHMGDTEAFF. The CDR3 nucleotides are TGTGCCAGCAGCACCCATATGGGCGACACTGAAGCTTTCTTT.

The genes are TRBV11-3 and TRBJ1-1, with 9 bases identical to TRBD1. The CDR3 covers 15 residues. The germline CDR1 and CDR2 sequences are SGHNT and YENEEA. The V segment lost 5 bases and the J segment 1 base; nucleotides outside the gene matches: 5. The CDR3 DNA sequence: TGTGCCAGCAGCCATCAACAGGGGGCGAACACTGAAGCTTTCTTT. It encodes CASSHQQGANTEAFF.

J is TRBJ1-3 and V is TRBV19; a weak D match, TRBD1 (5 bases). V was trimmed by 4 bases and J by 1 base, leaving 11 bases between them. The CDR3 runs to 15 residues. Germline V gives CDR1 LNHDA, CDR2 SQIVND (reference sequence). DNA of the CDR3: TGTGCCAGTAGTACGGGACCGATATCTGGAAACACCATATATTTT. It encodes CASSTGPISGNTIYF.

The chain is built from TRBV7-9 and TRBJ1-1; TRBD1 is a possible D gene (6 bases). Germline V gene sequence: CDR1 SEHNR, CDR2 FQNEAQ (reference sequence). The CDR3 has 15 residues. The V end lost 7 bases, the J end lost 5 bases, and 20 bases lay between the germline ends. The CDR3 loop is CASNTPEGGSTEAFF. The CDR3 region has the DNA TGTGCCAGCAACACTCCCGAGGGGGGAAGTACTGAAGCTTTCTTT. Combining the CDR3 with reference TRBV7-9 and TRBJ1-1 gives the whole variable domain DTGVSQNPRHKITKRGQNVTFRCDPISEHNRLYWYRQTLGQGPEFLTYFQNEAQLEKSRLLSDRFSAERPKGSFSTLEIQRTEQGDSAMYLCASNTPEGGSTEAFFGQGTRLTVV.

This sequence joins TRBV7-9 and TRBJ2-1; 16 nucleotides agree with TRBD2. This CDR3 contains 18 residues. After removal of 6 bases from V and 1 base from J, the junction contained 6 bases not matched to a gene. CDR1 SEHNR and CDR2 FQNEAQ come from the germline V gene (reference sequence). The CDR3 nucleotides are TGTGCCAGCAGGGGACTAGCGGGAGGGTTAGCGTCCTACAATGAGCAGTTCTTC. It specifies CASRGLAGGLASYNEQFF.

The CDR3 spells CASSSDATRLWETQYF. CDR3 coding DNA: TGTGCCAGCAGCTCCGACGCGACAAGACTTTGGGAGACCCAGTACTTC. V is TRBV7-6 and J is TRBJ2-5; D remains unclear. This CDR3 contains 16 residues. V was trimmed by 4 bases and J by 5 bases, leaving 20 bases between them. Germline V gene data show CDR1 as SGHVS and CDR2 as FNYEAQ. Full variable domain (outside the CDR3, taken from reference TRBV7-6 and TRBJ2-5): GAGVSQSPRYKVTKRGQDVALRCDPISGHVSLYWYRQALGQGPEFLTYFNYEAQQDKSGLPNDRFSAERPEGSISTLTIQRTEQRDSAMYRCASSSDATRLWETQYFGPGTRLLVL.

The genes are TRBV7-9 and TRBJ2-3; D is unclear. The germline V gene has CDR1 SEHNR and CDR2 FQNEAQ (reference sequence). V dropped 3 bases and J dropped 6 bases, with 13 bases sitting between them. This CDR3 comprises 14 residues. As DNA, the CDR3 is TGTGCCAGCAGCTTCCCCGGTGTGTGGGATACGCAGTATTTT. This codes for CASSFPGVWDTQYF.

This clone was seen a single time. This chain uses TRBV29-1 with TRBJ1-1; D gene unclear. Trimming took 5 bases from V and 4 from J, leaving 14 bases between them. Germline V lookup: CDR1 SQVTM, CDR2 ANQGSEA. The CDR3 contains 13 residues. The CDR3 sequence: CSVLITKGTEAFF. The CDR3 DNA reads as TGCAGCGTTCTGATTACTAAAGGCACTGAAGCTTTCTTT.

This chain connects TRBV9 to TRBJ2-7; D gene uncertain. Germline loops: CDR1 SGDLS, CDR2 YYNGEE. The CDR3 runs to 13 residues. Trimming shortened V by 0 bases and J by 3 bases, and 7 bases separated the two germline ends. CDR3 bases: TGTGCCAGCAGCGTAGATATAGGCTACGAGCAGTACTTC. It encodes CASSVDIGYEQYF.

This chain joins TRBV7-8 and TRBJ2-1; no clear D gene. CDR1 SGHVS and CDR2 FQNEAQ come from the germline V gene. The V end lost 5 bases, the J end lost 8 bases, and 10 bases lay between the germline ends. The CDR3 length is 12 residues. CDR3 sequence: CASSHRMDEQFF. In nucleotides, the CDR3 is TGTGCCAGCAGCCATCGGATGGATGAGCAGTTCTTC.

The genes are TRBV29-1 and TRBJ2-3; 9 bases are a match to TRBD2. CDR3 size: 14 residues. CDR1 is SQVTM and CDR2 is ANQGSEA in the germline V gene. J was trimmed by 4 bases and V by 3 bases; bases with no gene match: 5. CDR3 in DNA: TGCAGCGTTGACTGGCGGGAGGGCCCAGATACGCAGTATTTT. It encodes CSVDWREGPDTQYF.